These 6 T cell receptor beta chains were all obtained from the same sample, sequenced in a study of shared clonotypes between healthy human individuals. Naive CD8 cells, CD45RO-negative and positively selected for CCR7, excluded terminally differentiated effector memory CD45RA+ cells. TCRdb's copy holds only in-frame clones and misses some; the assay was immunoSEQ multiplex PCR. This sample has around 2,100,000 clones; over 85% occur once, and the top ten carry approximately 1%. The material sequenced was naive CD8+ T cells sorted from blood. These receptors were collected from a man aged 18 to 29 in good health.

The rearrangement links TRBV7-9 to TRBJ2-3; 11 bases are shared with TRBD2. CDR3 length: 15 residues. V shed 4 bases, J shed 2 bases, and the junction held 2 bases outside the gene matches. The germline V gene encodes CDR1 SEHNR and CDR2 FQNEAQ (reference sequence). The CDR3 spells CASSWGLADTDTQYF. The DNA of the CDR3 is TGTGCCAGCAGCTGGGGACTAGCGGACACAGATACGCAGTATTTT.

The gene calls are TRBV27 and TRBJ2-5; a weak D match, TRBD2 (5 bases). The CDR3 spans 14 residues. Germline loops: CDR1 MNHEY, CDR2 SMNVEV (reference sequence). V was trimmed by 2 bases and J by 5 bases, leaving 12 bases between them. The CDR3 DNA reads TGTGCCAGCAGTTTAAGGACGGGGAGTGAGACCCAGTACTTC. This sequence encodes CASSLRTGSETQYF.

V usage is TRBV18 and J usage is TRBJ2-3, with 11 bases fitting TRBD2. Trimming cost V 6 bases and J 3 bases; bases outside gene matches: 5. Germline V gene lookup returns CDR1 KGHSH and CDR2 LQKENI. CDR3 length: 15 amino acids. CDR3 protein: CASSGLAELTDTQYF. The CDR3 nucleotides read TGTGCCAGCTCGGGACTAGCGGAACTGACAGATACGCAGTATTTT.

J is TRBJ2-7 and V is TRBV27; TRBD2 matches at 12 bases. The CDR3 runs to 15 residues. With V trimmed by 6 bases and J by 3 bases, 6 bases remained unmatched. Looked up from germline, CDR1 is MNHEY and CDR2 is SMNVEV (reference sequence). CDR3 in amino acids: CASRPLAGGFYEQYF. In nucleotides, the CDR3 is TGTGCCAGCAGGCCTCTAGCGGGAGGGTTCTACGAGCAGTACTTC.

The CDR3 spells CASRGQGEQPQHF. The CDR3 DNA sequence: TGTGCCAGCCGCGGACAGGGAGAGCAGCCCCAGCATTTT. The chain is built from TRBV27 and TRBJ1-5; 8 positions match TRBD1. The CDR3 is 13 residues long. V trimming: 8 bases; J trimming: 7 bases; junction bases outside the gene matches: 7. Germline V CDR1 and CDR2: MNHEY, SMNVEV (reference sequence).

This clone came up once. CDR3 DNA: TGTGCCTGCAGGGACAGGAGGAGCTCCTACGAGCAGTACTTC. It encodes CACRDRRSSYEQYF. V is TRBV30 and J is TRBJ2-7, with 8 nucleotides matching TRBD1. CDR3 size: 14 residues. Per the germline V gene, CDR1 is GTSNPN and CDR2 is SVGIG (reference sequence). The J segment lost 0 bases and the V segment lost 6 bases, leaving 7 bases of the junction unmatched.